The sequence of this T cell receptor (beta chain) was determined in a study of CD8 T cells in Susac syndrome. After extraction with the RNeasy kit, about 0.5 to 1 ug of the RNA was reverse transcribed using random hexamers. TCRdb recomputed calls from the immunoSEQ multiplex PCR reads with MiXCR, one row per CDR3 protein. The sample includes hundreds of thousands of distinct CDR3 sequences, about 95% of them seen just once. Sequencing targeted TCR beta in blood CD8+ and CD4+ T cells. The TCR comes from a human donor with multiple sclerosis. Material for sequencing was CD4+ T cells from PBMCs.

The CDR3 DNA reads as TGCAGCGTTGAAAGAGGGCCTCTGAGAGGCTACACCTTC. It is translated as CSVERGPLRGYTF. The chain couples TRBV29-1 to TRBJ1-2; D not certain. Per germline, CDR1 SQVTM and CDR2 ANQGSEA. The V end lost 2 bases, the J end lost 8 bases, and 15 bases lay between the germline ends. The CDR3 sequence is 13 residues long.